The clone carrying this T cell receptor beta chain was observed many times. This CDR3 spans 13 amino acids. CDR1 and CDR2 from the germline V gene are LGHDT and YNNKEL (reference sequence). V was shortened by 0 bases and J by 7 bases, with 4 bases between the two germline ends. This sample is part of a study of low-dose radiotherapy and immunotherapy resistance in tumors. Study-level information: Both drugs were delivered intravenously to patients (nivolumab 240 mg every two weeks and ipilimumab 1 mg/kg every six weeks). Daily oral aspirin at 300 mg began on cycle 1 day 1 and lasted four cycles.

This sample's time point: before trial treatment. Those eligible were patients bearing advanced solid tumors lacking tumor-infiltrating lymphocytes. TRAV- and TRBV-specific primers primed first-strand cDNA, covering alpha and beta chains. PCR amplification of the TCRs was performed with Phusion for 20 PCR cycles, and it relied on a constant-region primer together with a V-primer adapter. Each CDR3 protein is one row after TCRdb ran MiXCR on the reads. The sample holds approximately 90,000 distinct CDR3 sequences, 18% seen once. The rearrangement uses TRBV3-1 and TRBJ1-6; D is uncertain. This specimen consisted of PBMCs, obtained before treatment. This receptor was obtained from a male donor with prostate cancer. CDR3 residues: CASSQERNSPLHF. The DNA for the CDR3 is TGTGCCAGCAGCCAAGAGAGGAATTCACCCCTCCACTTT.